This T cell receptor beta chain was captured by sequencing in a study of control samples from healthy donors and cancer patients. CDR3 length: 16 amino acids. Germline lookup yields CDR1 MNHEY and CDR2 SMNVEV (reference sequence). After removal of 5 bases from V and 4 bases from J, the junction contained 11 bases not matched to a gene. Profiled with immunoSEQ multiplex PCR; TCRdb holds only in-frame clones, not every one. The data contain 90,000 to 150,000 clones, about 90% of them seen just once; the ten biggest clones take up 40%. This clonotype was obtained from a man between 50 and 59 years old in good health. The sample comprised blood. V gene TRBV27 combines with J gene TRBJ1-1; 9 bases align to TRBD1. The CDR3 sequence: CASSTRDRVRGTEAFF. The CDR3 coding sequence is TGTGCCAGCAGTACCAGGGACAGGGTTAGAGGCACTGAAGCTTTCTTT.